The next 17 T cell receptor beta chains were all read from a single sample in a study of early T cells in non-severe SARS-CoV-2 infection. TCRdb fed the 5' RACE reads into MiXCR, producing one record per CDR3 protein. The table records approximately 20,000 distinct CDR3 sequences, under 4.5% of them present only once. The sample taken for sequencing was whole blood. These receptor sequences come from an adult who was a healthcare worker with PCR-confirmed SARS-CoV-2 infection or an uninfected control (not recorded which).

The sample holds many counts of this clonotype. The chain joins TRBV20-1 to TRBJ2-7, with D possibly TRBD1 on 6 matching bases. There are 11 residues in the CDR3. The V end was cut by 5 bases, the J end by 1 base, with 6 bases between. Germline loops: CDR1 DFQATT, CDR2 SNEGSKA (reference sequence). The DNA for the CDR3 is TGCAGTGCTCAGGGGTCCTACGAGCAGTACTTC. The encoded protein is CSAQGSYEQYF.

This clonotype occurred many times. The chain joins TRBV2 to TRBJ2-5, with 12 bases lining up with TRBD2. The CDR3 sequence is 14 residues long. Germline loops: CDR1 SNHLY, CDR2 FYNNEI. V lost 8 bases to trimming and J lost 4 bases; unmatched junction nucleotides: 5. This chain's CDR3 is CASSSGGAGETQYF. The DNA for the CDR3 is TGTGCCAGCTCTAGCGGGGGGGCCGGAGAGACCCAGTACTTC.

This clonotype was seen ten or more times. The rearrangement links TRBV10-3 to TRBJ2-1; D remains unclear. CDR3 length equals 15 residues. The germline V gene has CDR1 ENHRY and CDR2 SYGVKD. Trimming cost V 0 bases and J 4 bases, with 10 bases left between them. CDR3 region: CAISESTGQYNEQFF. The CDR3 nucleotides are TGTGCCATCAGTGAGTCGACCGGGCAGTACAATGAGCAGTTCTTC.

This clonotype was observed a handful of times. This chain connects TRBV12-3 or TRBV12-4 to TRBJ1-6; 9 bases are shared with TRBD1. The V and J ends lost 4 bases and 7 bases, in that order; junction bases with no gene match: 2. The CDR3 is 14 amino acids. The CDR3 loop reads CASSYGQGNSPLHF. In nucleotides, the CDR3 is TGTGCCAGCAGTTATGGACAGGGGAATTCACCCCTCCACTTT.

This clonotype rates as medium-sized. This sequence joins TRBV7-9 and TRBJ2-1; 13 bases fit TRBD2. The junction had 7 bases not matched to a gene; V was cut back by 5 bases and J by 6 bases. This CDR3 is built from 16 residues. Looked up from germline, CDR1 is SEHNR and CDR2 is FQNEAQ (reference sequence). In nucleotides, the CDR3 is TGTGCCAGCAGCCCGCCTACTAGCGGGGGGGCCAATGAGCAGTTCTTC. As protein: CASSPPTSGGANEQFF.

The rearrangement joins TRBV12-3 or TRBV12-4 to TRBJ2-3; D is uncertain. Between the trimmed V and J ends, which lost 3 bases and 6 bases, there was a span of 13 bases. CDR3 size: 14 residues. CDR3 nucleotides: TGTGCCAGCAGTTTTTTCCAAGCAGTGGATACGCAGTATTTT. The encoded protein is CASSFFQAVDTQYF.

There are many counts of this clonotype. The V gene is TRBV11-2, the J gene TRBJ2-7; the D gene is possibly TRBD1 (5 bases). V lost 5 bases, J lost 2 bases, and 10 bases lay in between. The V gene's germline CDR1 is SGHAT and CDR2 FQNNGV. The CDR3 runs to 13 residues. As DNA, the CDR3 is TGTGCCAGCAGCCCCGTGGACACCTACGAGCAGTACTTC. As protein: CASSPVDTYEQYF.

This clonotype was seen ten or more times. V gene TRBV20-1 combines with J gene TRBJ2-7; D gene uncertain. Germline-derived CDR1 and CDR2 are DFQATT and SNEGSKA (reference sequence). The germline V and J ends were trimmed by 4 bases and 3 bases, with 13 bases remaining between them. The CDR3 loop spans 13 amino acids. The DNA of the CDR3 is TGCAGTGCTATAAGGGATCCCCTCTACGAGCAGTACTTC. Amino acids: CSAIRDPLYEQYF.

This clonotype showed up many times. This sequence joins TRBV9 and TRBJ2-2; TRBD2 matches 9 bases. The V and J ends lost 4 bases and 2 bases, in that order; junction bases with no gene match: 9. The CDR3 is made up of 17 amino acids. Germline CDR1 and CDR2: SGDLS and YYNGEE. The CDR3 region has the DNA TGTGCCAGCAGCCTCCGATCGACTAGCGGAAACACCGGGGAGCTGTTTTTT. Protein sequence: CASSLRSTSGNTGELFF.

V usage is TRBV12-3 or TRBV12-4 and J usage is TRBJ2-3, with D perhaps TRBD2 (5 bases). V was cut by 3 bases and J by 0 bases, with 10 bases left in between. The CDR3 runs to 15 residues. CDR3 sequence reads: CASSLPSTSTDTQYF. CDR3 nucleotides: TGTGCCAGCAGTTTGCCTAGCACTAGCACAGATACGCAGTATTTT.

This clonotype was seen at least ten times. The chain recombines TRBV7-2 with TRBJ2-1; 10 nucleotides agree with TRBD2. This CDR3 has 16 amino acids. Germline CDR1 is SGHTA and CDR2 is FQGNSA. V dropped 6 bases and J dropped 5; count of bases not matched to a gene: 10. The CDR3: CASRLGASGGDNEQFF. The CDR3 coding sequence is TGTGCCAGCAGGCTAGGCGCTAGCGGGGGAGACAATGAGCAGTTCTTC.

This clonotype appeared a few times. This sequence joins TRBV6-5 and TRBJ2-3; TRBD1 matches at 9 bases. With 10 bases clipped from V and 2 bases from J, the junction kept 10 bases outside the gene matches. The CDR3 contains 15 residues. Germline-derived CDR1 and CDR2 are MNHEY and SVGAGI. As DNA, the CDR3 is TGTGCCAACAGCCCGGGACAGGGCCCCACAGATACGCAGTATTTT. Translating gives CANSPGQGPTDTQYF.

In this sample, this clonotype turned up many times. V and J are TRBV7-9 and TRBJ2-7; D unclear. Germline V gene data show CDR1 as SEHNR and CDR2 as FQNEAQ (reference sequence). The V and J ends lost 3 bases and 7 bases respectively, with 10 bases between them. The CDR3 has 12 residues. CDR3 protein: CASSFDSWEQYF. For the CDR3, the DNA is TGTGCCAGCAGCTTTGACTCCTGGGAGCAGTACTTC.

The V and J genes are TRBV9 and TRBJ2-7; 7 bases map to TRBD1. This CDR3 has 13 residues. Trimming at V came to 1 base and at J to 2 bases, leaving 0 bases not matched to a gene. The germline CDR1 and CDR2 sequences are SGDLS and YYNGEE. CDR3 coding DNA: TGTGCCAGCAGCGTAACAGGGGCCTACGAGCAGTACTTC. Residues: CASSVTGAYEQYF.

Many counts were recorded for this clonotype. The V call is TRBV29-1, the J call TRBJ2-5; D possibly matches TRBD1 or TRBD2 (5 bases each). This CDR3 spans 14 amino acids. The germline gives CDR1 SQVTM, CDR2 ANQGSEA. V dropped 2 bases and J dropped 5 bases, with 15 bases sitting between them. In nucleotides, the CDR3 is TGCAGCGTTGAATACGGGACGGGCGGGGAGACCCAGTACTTC. Translation gives CSVEYGTGGETQYF.

This clonotype has a handful of counts. The chain recombines TRBV20-1 with TRBJ2-7, with 8 positions matching TRBD1. Trimming cost V 5 bases and J 0 bases; bases outside gene matches: 9. This CDR3 contains 15 residues. Germline CDR1 DFQATT, CDR2 SNEGSKA (reference sequence). Here the CDR3 reads CSAATWTGSSYEQYF. The CDR3 region has the DNA TGCAGTGCTGCCACCTGGACAGGGAGCTCCTACGAGCAGTACTTC.

This clonotype came up many times. The chain is built from TRBV7-2 and TRBJ2-5; weak D call: TRBD2 (6 bases). The CDR3 length is 15 residues. CDR1 and CDR2 from the germline V gene are SGHTA and FQGNSA. V lost 5 bases and J lost 2, with 15 bases in between. In nucleotides, the CDR3 is TGTGCCAGCAGCCCGGGACTCCTCAGACAAGAGACCCAGTACTTC. Its protein product is CASSPGLLRQETQYF.